Listed below are T cell receptor beta chains from one sample, sequenced in a study of OX40 agonist ivuxolimab in advanced cancers. TCRdb's copy holds only in-frame clones and misses some; the assay was immunoSEQ multiplex PCR. The sample contains more than 95,000 clones, more than 85% of which appear only once. Here the sequenced sample was CD4+ or CD8+ T cells sorted from blood, taken in a trial of the OX40 agonist ivuxolimab. The origin of the receptors is an adult with an advanced solid tumor such as melanoma, head and neck, liver or kidney cancer. Each CDR3 is given with its conserved first and last residue. D genes are given only for firm matches. The size of a clone is reported for some rows only, either as once, few or many, or as a class for expanded clones.

J	size	V	D	DNA	CDR3
TRBJ1-4	once	TRBV2	TRBD1	TGTGCCAGCAGTAAGACAGGGCTTAATGAAAAACTGTTTTTT	CASSKTGLNEKLFF
TRBJ1-5	-	TRBV28	TRBD1	TGTGCCAGCAGTTTCAACAGGGGATTTAGCAATCAGCCCCAGCATTTT	CASSFNRGFSNQPQHF
TRBJ2-1	-	TRBV30	TRBD2	TGTGCCTGGAGTGAAGTAGCGGGAGTCCCGTTCTTC	CAWSEVAGVPFF
TRBJ2-2	-	TRBV10-2	TRBD1	TGCGCCAGCAGGGGGCCCGGGACAGGGAGCACCGGGGAGCTGTTTTTT	CASRGPGTGSTGELFF
TRBJ2-5	-	TRBV10-2	-	TGCGCCAGCAGGGACCTGAGCGGACAAGAGACCCAGTACTTC	CASRDLSGQETQYF
TRBJ2-2	-	TRBV11-2	-	TGTGCCAGCAGCTTAACCGGGTGGGGCACCGGGGAGCTGTTTTTT	CASSLTGWGTGELFF
TRBJ2-2	-	TRBV12-5	-	TGTGCTAGTGGTTTTGGGGGGTATGCGAACACCGGGGAGCTGTTTTTT	CASGFGGYANTGELFF
TRBJ2-1	-	TRBV7-9	TRBD2	TGTGCCAGCAGCCCTGGACTAGATGGCTACAATGAGCAGTTCTTC	CASSPGLDGYNEQFF
TRBJ2-4	once	TRBV5-3	TRBD2	TGTGCCAGAAGCCGTAGCGGGGAGCTAGCCAAAAACATTCAGTACTTC	CARSRSGELAKNIQYF
TRBJ2-4	-	TRBV6-6	TRBD1	TGTGCCAGCAGTCCAACAGGGGTAGGAAACATTCAGTACTTC	CASSPTGVGNIQYF
TRBJ2-2	-	TRBV6-6	-	TGTGCCAGCAGTTGGGGGGCCGCCGGGGAGCTGTTTTTT	CASSWGAAGELFF
TRBJ2-7	-	TRBV27	TRBD2	TGTGCCAGCAGTCCCTGGACTAGCGGGCCCGTCTACGAGCAGTACTTC	CASSPWTSGPVYEQYF
TRBJ2-7	-	TRBV27	TRBD2	TGTGCCAGCAGACTAGCGGGATGGGCCTACGAGCAGTACTTC	CASRLAGWAYEQYF
TRBJ1-1	-	TRBV10-1	-	TGCGCCAGCAGTGTTAAGAGGAACACTGAAGCTTTCTTT	CASSVKRNTEAFF
TRBJ1-2	-	TRBV4-3	TRBD1	TGCGCCAGCAGCCAGCCGGGACAGATAAACTATGGCTACACCTTC	CASSQPGQINYGYTF
TRBJ2-7	-	TRBV5-1	-	TGCGCCAGCAGGCCCCCCCCGGGGGAGACGAGGGAGCAGTACTTC	CASRPPPGETREQYF
TRBJ2-2	-	TRBV9	-	TGTGCCAGCAGCGTCGGTCCCACGCGGGTTGCCACCGGGGAGCTGTTTTTT	CASSVGPTRVATGELFF
TRBJ2-7	-	TRBV5-6	TRBD2	TGTGCCAGCAGCTACCGAGGACTAGCGGCCAGCTCCTACGAGCAGTACTTC	CASSYRGLAASSYEQYF
TRBJ2-1	-	TRBV29-1	TRBD2	TGCAGCGTTCGAAGCGGGAGTCGCGGCAATGAGCAGTTCTTC	CSVRSGSRGNEQFF
TRBJ2-3	-	TRBV5-1	-	TGCGCCAGCAGCTCGCACATAGGACTTTCCACAGATACGCAGTATTTT	CASSSHIGLSTDTQYF
TRBJ1-1	-	TRBV9	-	TGTGCCAGCAGTAGTCCTCTCAACCTAAAAAAATGTCTCCATGAAGCTTTCTTT	CASSSPLNLKKCLHEAFF
TRBJ2-1	-	TRBV29-1	-	TGCAGCGTTCGGACACGCACCCTTTACAATGAGCAGTTCTTC	CSVRTRTLYNEQFF
TRBJ2-7	once	TRBV29-1	-	TGCAGCGTTCTAGGTGGCTACGAGCAGTACTTC	CSVLGGYEQYF
TRBJ2-7	-	TRBV7-9	-	TGTGCCAGCAGCTTAGCAGGGGGCTACGAGCAGTACTTC	CASSLAGGYEQYF
TRBJ1-1	-	TRBV30	-	TGTGCCTGGAGGCCTGGGGGACACACTGAAGCTTTCTTT	CAWRPGGHTEAFF
TRBJ1-2	-	TRBV5-1	TRBD1	TGCGCCAGCAGCGGGACAGGGGTTGAGTTGGGCTATGGCTACACCTTC	CASSGTGVELGYGYTF
TRBJ2-2	-	TRBV11-2	TRBD2	TGTGCCAGCAGGGGACTAGCGGGAGTCCCCGGGGAGCTGTTTTTT	CASRGLAGVPGELFF
TRBJ1-5	-	TRBV6-5	-	TGTGCCAGCAGCTACAGGGTAGGTCAGCCCCAGCATTTT	CASSYRVGQPQHF
TRBJ2-5	-	TRBV7-8	-	TGTGCCAGCAGCTCGCGTCGACAGGTCAAAGAGACCCAGTACTTC	CASSSRRQVKETQYF
TRBJ2-1	-	TRBV28	TRBD2	TGTGCCAGCAGTTATGCACTAGCGGGAGGTGGGTTCTTC	CASSYALAGGGFF
TRBJ2-1	-	TRBV14	TRBD1	TGTGCCAGCAGCCAAACCGGGACAGGGAGAATGAATGAGCAGTTCTTC	CASSQTGTGRMNEQFF
TRBJ2-1	-	TRBV11-1	TRBD1	TGTGCCAGCAGCTCTCGGACAGGGCGGAATGAGCAGTTCTTC	CASSSRTGRNEQFF
TRBJ1-2	-	TRBV2	TRBD1	TGTGCCTCCACGGGACAGATTAACTATGGCTACACCTTC	CASTGQINYGYTF
TRBJ1-2	-	TRBV7-3	TRBD1	TGTGCCAGCAGCCCCACAGGGGGCCCCTATGGCTACACCTTC	CASSPTGGPYGYTF
TRBJ2-5	-	TRBV5-6	-	TGTGCCAGCAGCCCTCCCGCAGGGACGGAGACCCAGTACTTC	CASSPPAGTETQYF
TRBJ1-1	-	TRBV6-1	TRBD1	TGTGCCAGCAGTTGGGGACAGGGGACTGAAGCTTTCTTT	CASSWGQGTEAFF
TRBJ2-7	-	TRBV28	-	TGTGCCAGCAGCCTAAGCTCCTACGAGCAGTACTTC	CASSLSSYEQYF
TRBJ2-3	-	TRBV29-1	TRBD2	TGCAGCGCAGAAGCGGGAGGGAACACAGATACGCAGTATTTT	CSAEAGGNTDTQYF
TRBJ2-3	-	TRBV6-1	TRBD1	TGTGCCACCATTCCCGGACAGGGGTTGTCAGATACGCAGTATTTT	CATIPGQGLSDTQYF